This T cell receptor beta chain was documented in a study of T cell changes during pregnancy in multiple sclerosis. This CDR3 has 12 residues. In germline, CDR1 is SGDLS, CDR2 YYNGEE. V was pared by 3 bases and J by 1 base, with 4 bases between. Generated by immunoSEQ multiplex PCR, the TCRdb table keeps only in-frame clones and is missing some. The data contain about 80,000 clones, about 90% of them singletons. This TCR was recovered from a female donor with multiple sclerosis, enrolled in a pregnancy study. The V call is TRBV9, the J call TRBJ1-1; D unresolved. The sample was peripheral blood, taken before pregnancy. CDR3 in DNA: TGTGCCAGCAGCGGAGGGAACACTGAAGCTTTCTTT. Its protein product is CASSGGNTEAFF.